This passage covers 13 T cell receptor beta chains from one sample sequenced in a study of cytotoxic CD8 clonotypes in ibrutinib-treated CLL. The data were produced by immunoSEQ multiplex PCR, yet TCRdb's version contains in-frame clones alone and is incomplete. Among about 140,000 clones, 60% to 85% were seen once, and the ten largest hold 5% to 5.5%. The sample was PBMCs, taken after 24 months of ibrutinib treatment. Receptor source: a human donor with chronic lymphocytic leukemia.

The chain recombines TRBV27 with TRBJ1-2; TRBD1 might be the D (5 bases). V was pared by 5 bases and J by 4 bases, with 11 bases between. Germline CDR1 reads MNHEY; CDR2 reads SMNVEV (reference sequence). This CDR3 contains 13 residues. In DNA, the CDR3 is TGTGCCAGCAGTGATGGGACGGGCTATGGCTACACCTTC. This codes for CASSDGTGYGYTF.

The chain links TRBV7-8 to TRBJ1-4; D not resolved. Per the germline V gene, CDR1 is SGHVS and CDR2 is FQNEAQ. The CDR3 is 12 amino acids. The ends were cut back, 4 bases at V and 12 bases at J, with 12 bases in the middle. The CDR3 region is CASSSSKRELFF. As DNA, the CDR3 is TGTGCCAGCAGCTCATCCAAGAGGGAACTGTTTTTT.

This clone was seen a handful of times. This chain links TRBV2 with TRBJ2-5, with D possibly called TRBD1 or TRBD2 (5 bases each). The CDR3 is 10 amino acids. V was pared by 8 bases and J by 9 bases, with 10 bases between. CDR1 is SNHLY, CDR2 FYNNEI, per germline. The CDR3, as DNA: TGTGCCAGCGAGGGGCCCGCCCAGTACTTC. Translating it yields CASEGPAQYF.

The genes are TRBV9 and TRBJ2-7; 7 bases align to TRBD2. V gave up 4 bases and J gave up 6 bases; unmatched junction bases: 7. Germline V gene sequence: CDR1 SGDLS, CDR2 YYNGEE. The CDR3 is 13 amino acids. CDR3 sequence: CASSFGLAGEQYF. The DNA for the CDR3 is TGTGCCAGCAGCTTCGGATTAGCGGGCGAGCAGTACTTC.

This clone came up a few times. The chain carries TRBV20-1 and TRBJ2-7; D might be TRBD2 (5 bases). CDR1 is DFQATT, CDR2 SNEGSKA, per germline (reference sequence). Between the trimmed V and J ends, which lost 3 bases and 3 bases, there was a span of 6 bases. There are 11 residues in the CDR3. The CDR3 here is CSASRGYEQYF. The CDR3 region has the DNA TGCAGTGCTAGTCGGGGCTACGAGCAGTACTTC.

This chain links TRBV6-6 with TRBJ2-7; D unclear. The CDR3 is 13 amino acids. Trimming stripped 0 bases from V and 7 bases from J, with 10 bases between. Per germline, CDR1 MNHNY and CDR2 SVGAGI (reference sequence). The CDR3 region has the DNA TGTGCCAGCAGTTACTCCGCCTACCCTGAGCAGTACTTC. Its translation: CASSYSAYPEQYF.

The chain is built from TRBV7-3 and TRBJ2-5, with 8 bases lining up with TRBD1. Per the germline V gene, CDR1 is SGHTA and CDR2 is FQGTGA. V shed 5 bases, J shed 5 bases, and the junction held 4 bases outside the gene matches. The CDR3 is 13 residues long. CDR3 loop: CASSKQGGETQYF. The CDR3 DNA reads TGTGCCAGCAGCAAACAGGGGGGCGAGACCCAGTACTTC. The full variable domain, completed using reference TRBV7-3 and TRBJ2-5, is GAGVSQTPSNKVTEKGKYVELRCDPISGHTALYWYRQSLGQGPEFLIYFQGTGAADDSGLPNDRFFAVRPEGSVSTLKIQRTERGDSAVYLCASSKQGGETQYFGPGTRLLVL.

The gene calls are TRBV6-5 and TRBJ2-7, with 12 bases matching TRBD2. This CDR3 is built from 14 residues. The ends lost 6 bases at V and 2 bases at J; junction bases unmatched: 2. CDR1 is MNHEY, CDR2 SVGAGI, per germline. The CDR3 protein is CASRPSGGAYEQYF. In nucleotides, the CDR3 is TGTGCCAGCAGGCCTAGCGGGGGGGCCTACGAGCAGTACTTC.

The chain has TRBV29-1 and TRBJ1-2; 8 bases align to TRBD1. The germline V gene encodes CDR1 SQVTM and CDR2 ANQGSEA. The J segment lost 6 bases and the V segment lost 1 base, leaving 4 bases of the junction unmatched. This CDR3 has 13 residues. The chain's CDR3 is CSVEGVTGDGYTF. The CDR3 DNA follows: TGCAGCGTTGAAGGGGTGACAGGGGATGGCTACACCTTC.

The gene calls are TRBV18 and TRBJ1-4, with 7 bases that match TRBD1. In germline, CDR1 is KGHSH, CDR2 LQKENI. With V trimmed by 6 bases and J by 0 bases, 1 base remained unmatched. This CDR3 contains 14 residues. CDR3: CASSGTATNEKLFF. The CDR3 DNA sequence: TGTGCCAGCTCCGGGACAGCAACTAATGAAAAACTGTTTTTT.

The chain uses TRBV9 and TRBJ2-3, with 11 bases identical to TRBD2. The V and J ends lost 4 bases and 6 bases, in that order; junction bases with no gene match: 10. CDR3 length: 16 residues. Germline lookup yields CDR1 SGDLS and CDR2 YYNGEE. The CDR3 reads CASSTPSGGREDTQYF. The CDR3, as DNA: TGTGCCAGCAGCACCCCTAGCGGGGGGCGCGAGGATACGCAGTATTTT.

J is TRBJ2-7 and V is TRBV6-6, with 11 bases lining up with TRBD2. The CDR3 runs 14 residues. Germline V gene lookup returns CDR1 MNHNY and CDR2 SVGAGI (reference sequence). The J segment lost 1 base and the V segment lost 7 bases, leaving 3 bases of the junction unmatched. CDR3 bases: TGTGCCAGCACGGGACTAGCGGCGTCCTACGAGCAGTACTTC. Translated: CASTGLAASYEQYF.

This clone has just one count. Additional DNA sequences in this sample encode the identical CDR3. This chain links TRBV5-1 with TRBJ2-7, with D perhaps TRBD1 (6 bases). This CDR3 has 11 amino acids. CDR1 SGHRS and CDR2 YFSETQ come from the germline V gene. The V gene lost 6 bases and the J gene lost 4 bases, with 8 bases spanning the gap. The CDR3 protein is CASKGEYEQYF. For the CDR3, the DNA is TGCGCCAGCAAGGGGGAGTACGAGCAGTACTTC.